The 20 T cell receptor beta chains below all came from one sample that was sequenced in a study of naive and memory T cell subsets. Two oligonucleotides, mixed equimolar, formed the beta constant-region primer covering TRBC1 and TRBC2. Four rounds of PCR amplified the ligated cDNA using nested alpha and beta constant-region primers plus SP2. TCRdb called the UMI-ligation and nested PCR reads again in MiXCR, with one record for every CDR3 protein. The table records over 30,000 distinct CDR3 sequences, around 20% of them present only once. The source material was effector memory CD4+ T cells from blood. This sample's subset: effector memory, CD45RA- CD27-. The receptors come from a human donor in good health.

This clonotype was recorded many times. The gene calls are TRBV20-1 and TRBJ1-4; D unresolved. The CDR3 has 13 amino acids. Germline CDR1 and CDR2: DFQATT and SNEGSKA (reference sequence). Deletions cut 6 bases from V and 4 bases from J, with 12 bases between. The CDR3 sequence: CSAPRAVNEKLFF. The DNA for the CDR3 is TGCAGTGCCCCCCGAGCCGTTAATGAAAAACTGTTTTTT.

This clonotype turned up a few times. The chain recombines TRBV28 with TRBJ1-4, with a possible D match to TRBD1 (6 bases). This CDR3 has 16 amino acids. V dropped 7 bases and J dropped 0 bases, with 15 bases sitting between them. The germline gives CDR1 MDHEN, CDR2 SYDVKM. The CDR3 reads CASIKGGLTTNEKLFF. The CDR3 DNA follows: TGTGCCAGCATTAAGGGGGGGTTAACAACTAATGAAAAACTGTTTTTT. Variable domain in full (rest from reference TRBV28 and TRBJ1-4): DVKVTQSSRYLVKRTGEKVFLECVQDMDHENMFWYRQDPGLGLRLIYFSYDVKMKEKGDIPEGYSVSREKKERFSLILESASTNQTSMYLCASIKGGLTTNEKLFFGSGTQLSVL.

The J gene is TRBJ2-7, the V gene TRBV15, with TRBD2 matching over 12 bases. The V and J ends lost 1 base and 6 bases, in that order; junction bases with no gene match: 10. Per germline, CDR1 LNHNV and CDR2 YYDKDF (reference sequence). The CDR3 runs to 17 residues. The CDR3 sequence is CATSRVRLAGATAEQYF. CDR3 sequence (DNA): TGTGCCACCAGCAGAGTAAGACTAGCGGGAGCTACCGCCGAGCAGTACTTC.

This clonotype has just a few counts. The V and J genes are TRBV25-1 and TRBJ1-1; D not resolved. CDR3 length: 11 residues. Trimming removed 5 bases from V and 0 bases from J, with 1 base in between. In germline, CDR1 is MGHDK, CDR2 SYGVNS. This CDR3 reads CASSLNTEAFF. Written as DNA, the CDR3 is TGTGCCAGCAGTTTGAACACTGAAGCTTTCTTT.

The chain links TRBV7-9 to TRBJ2-2, with a possible D match to TRBD2 (6 bases). CDR3 size: 16 residues. Germline assignment: CDR1 SEHNR and CDR2 FQNEAQ (reference sequence). Trimming took off 5 bases at V and 2 bases at J, with 15 bases between the two ends. The CDR3 DNA reads TGTGCCAGCAGCCACCGTCTAGCGATAAACACCGGGGAGCTGTTTTTT. It is translated as CASSHRLAINTGELFF.

This sequence joins TRBV5-1 and TRBJ2-3; D perhaps matches TRBD2 (5 bases). The CDR3 extends over 14 amino acids. Trimming left V 5 bases short and J 3 bases short, with 13 bases between. From germline, CDR1 is SGHRS and CDR2 YFSETQ. As DNA, the CDR3 is TGCGCCAGCAGACGGGAATGGCGGACAGATACGCAGTATTTT. Amino acid sequence: CASRREWRTDTQYF.

This clonotype qualifies as medium-sized. V and J are TRBV20-1 and TRBJ2-1, with TRBD2 as a possible D gene (5 bases). The CDR3 length is 17 residues. Germline CDR1 and CDR2: DFQATT and SNEGSKA (reference sequence). Trimming took off 6 bases at V and 3 bases at J, with 24 bases between the two ends. CDR3 bases: TGCAGTGCACTTGGTCTACCTGATGGGAGTAGCTACAATGAGCAGTTCTTC. Its translation is CSALGLPDGSSYNEQFF.

The chain uses TRBV9 and TRBJ2-5; the match to TRBD2 covers 8 bases. Germline lookup yields CDR1 SGDLS and CDR2 YYNGEE. The V and J ends lost 4 bases and 5 bases, in that order; junction bases with no gene match: 10. The CDR3 has 15 amino acids. Written as DNA, the CDR3 is TGTGCCAGCAGCCCTACGGGACTAGTATCTGAGACCCAGTACTTC. Amino acids: CASSPTGLVSETQYF.

This chain connects TRBV3-1 to TRBJ1-4; a weak D match, TRBD1 (5 bases). This CDR3 comprises 15 residues. Trimming removed 2 bases at V and 4 bases at J, with 11 bases between. Germline values: CDR1 LGHDT, CDR2 YNNKEL (reference sequence). This CDR3 reads CASSQRSGNNEKLFF. The CDR3 nucleotides read TGTGCCAGCAGCCAAAGGTCAGGGAATAATGAAAAACTGTTTTTT.

There are a few counts of this clonotype. The CDR3 reads CASSFQGGIRTDTQYF. In nucleotides, the CDR3 is TGTGCCAGCAGTTTTCAAGGCGGGATTCGCACAGATACGCAGTATTTT. The rearrangement uses TRBV27 and TRBJ2-3; possibly TRBD2 for D (6 bases). V was shortened by 3 bases and J by 1 base, with 14 bases between the two germline ends. CDR1 and CDR2 (germline): MNHEY, SMNVEV (reference sequence). CDR3 length equals 16 residues.

This clonotype was observed at least ten times. The chain links TRBV4-1 to TRBJ2-3; a possible D gene is TRBD2 (9 bases). The CDR3 sequence is 17 residues long. Germline V gene lookup returns CDR1 MGHRA and CDR2 YSYEKL. Trimming stripped 3 bases from V and 1 base from J, with 17 bases between. CDR3 nucleotide sequence: TGCGCCAGCAGCCACGGGACTAGCAGGGGGCGCACAGATACGCAGTATTTT. It translates to CASSHGTSRGRTDTQYF.

This clonotype was detected only a few times. This sequence joins TRBV28 and TRBJ2-5; D might be TRBD2 (7 bases). V dropped 7 bases and J dropped 4 bases, with 22 bases sitting between them. The CDR3 totals 16 residues. Germline lookup yields CDR1 MDHEN and CDR2 SYDVKM. This CDR3 reads CASTLGGAGASETQYF. DNA of the CDR3: TGTGCCAGCACCTTAGGGGGGGCAGGGGCATCAGAGACCCAGTACTTC.

There are a few counts of this clonotype. J is TRBJ1-2 and V is TRBV29-1; 7 nucleotides match TRBD1. Unmatched junction bases numbered 12, after V lost 4 bases and J lost 4 bases. CDR1 is SQVTM, CDR2 ANQGSEA, per germline. CDR3 size: 15 residues. The CDR3 reads CSVGNTQGKGYGYTF. CDR3 coding DNA: TGCAGCGTTGGGAATACACAGGGGAAAGGCTATGGCTACACCTTC.

V gene TRBV20-1 combines with J gene TRBJ2-7, with D tentatively TRBD2 (5 bases). Germline CDR1 is DFQATT and CDR2 is SNEGSKA (reference sequence). CDR3 length: 12 amino acids. Trimming shortened V by 5 bases and J by 0 bases, and 8 bases separated the two germline ends. This CDR3 reads CSAGGLSYEQYF. DNA of the CDR3: TGCAGTGCTGGAGGACTCTCCTACGAGCAGTACTTC.

This clonotype was observed many times. The rearrangement joins TRBV7-9 to TRBJ2-7; 7 bases line up with TRBD2. Trimming at V came to 4 bases and at J to 1 base, leaving 10 bases not matched to a gene. The CDR3 loop spans 16 amino acids. Germline V gene lookup returns CDR1 SEHNR and CDR2 FQNEAQ (reference sequence). The CDR3 DNA sequence: TGTGCCAGCAGCTCCCTCGTCAGGCGGGAGTCCTACGAGCAGTACTTC. Its translation is CASSSLVRRESYEQYF. The entire variable domain, with the rest obtained from reference TRBV7-9 and TRBJ2-7, is as follows: DTGVSQNPRHKITKRGQNVTFRCDPISEHNRLYWYRQTLGQGPEFLTYFQNEAQLEKSRLLSDRFSAERPKGSFSTLEIQRTEQGDSAMYLCASSSLVRRESYEQYFGPGTRLTVT.

A few counts support this clonotype. The J gene is TRBJ1-3, the V gene TRBV30; the D gene is possibly TRBD1 (5 bases). The CDR3 extends over 15 amino acids. Trimming stripped 5 bases from V and 0 bases from J, with 14 bases between. The V gene's germline CDR1 is GTSNPN and CDR2 SVGIG (reference sequence). This chain's CDR3 is CAWGGGLSSGNTIYF. The CDR3 coding sequence is TGTGCCTGGGGTGGGGGATTAAGCTCTGGAAACACCATATATTTT.

This clonotype was counted ten times or more. The rearrangement uses TRBV10-3 and TRBJ2-3, with D perhaps TRBD2 (6 bases). CDR3 size: 15 residues. In germline, CDR1 is ENHRY, CDR2 SYGVKD. Deletions cut 6 bases from V and 0 bases from J, with 13 bases between. DNA for the CDR3: TGTGCCATCAGATTAGCGGAATCTAGCACAGATACGCAGTATTTT. Protein sequence: CAIRLAESSTDTQYF.

This clonotype came up many times. V and J are TRBV20-1 and TRBJ1-2; 7 positions agree with TRBD1. The CDR3 is 15 amino acids. Germline-derived CDR1 and CDR2 are DFQATT and SNEGSKA (reference sequence). V lost 6 bases and J lost 4; bases outside the gene matches: 14. CDR3 region: CSARKPGQQSYGYTF. CDR3 nucleotide sequence: TGCAGTGCAAGGAAACCGGGACAGCAGAGCTATGGCTACACCTTC.

This clonotype was counted between two and nine times. The chain has TRBV29-1 and TRBJ2-3; D is unresolved. The CDR3 covers 12 residues. The V and J ends lost 4 bases and 2 bases respectively, with 7 bases between them. Germline CDR1 reads SQVTM; CDR2 reads ANQGSEA. Written as DNA, the CDR3 is TGCAGCGTTGCCCGTAACACAGATACGCAGTATTTT. Translating it yields CSVARNTDTQYF.

In this sample, this clonotype turned up a few times. This rearrangement joins TRBV7-6 to TRBJ2-7; weak D call: TRBD1 (5 bases). CDR3 length: 15 amino acids. The ends were cut back, 5 bases at V and 5 bases at J, with 19 bases in the middle. Germline CDR1 and CDR2: SGHVS and FNYEAQ. CDR3 region: CASSNQGALSHEQYF. DNA of the CDR3: TGTGCCAGCAGCAACCAGGGTGCCCTTAGCCACGAGCAGTACTTC.